This TCR beta chain was captured by sequencing in a study of OX40 agonist ivuxolimab in advanced cancers. On the study more broadly: Melanoma, hepatocellular carcinoma, head and neck or renal cell cancer occurred in dose-escalation patients. With a range of roughly 20 to 80, age averaged approximately 64 years, and about 80% were male.

The V end was cut by 6 bases, the J end by 0 bases, with 12 bases between. This CDR3 region has 14 residues. Germline CDR1 and CDR2: MNHEY and SVGAGI. Notes on the study in general: CD8+ T cells (on average) carried more expanded clones than CD4+ T cells.

Data came from immunoSEQ multiplex PCR; TCRdb stores just in-frame clones and leaves some out. The table has about 30,000 clones, around 83% seen once. Patients with autoimmune history or systemic immunosuppression were excluded. In the case of this clone: Its antigen is as yet unknown.

The receptor was derived from an adult with an advanced solid tumor such as melanoma, head and neck, liver or kidney cancer. J is TRBJ2-7 and V is TRBV6-5; a possible D gene is TRBD1 (6 bases). The sample here was CD4+ or CD8+ T cells sorted from blood, taken in a trial of the OX40 agonist ivuxolimab. The DNA for the CDR3 is TGTGCCAGCAGCTACACAGGGTCCTCCTACGAGCAGTACTTC. Protein product: CASSYTGSSYEQYF.